The table lists the clone carrying this T cell receptor beta chain with many counts. The data were taken from a study of T-cell reconstitution after alpha-beta-depleted transplantation in children. For TCRbeta, the library was prepared with unique molecular identifiers. TCRdb ran MiXCR on the PCR reads and lists one entry per CDR3 protein. The table shows about 610,000 distinct CDR3 sequences, with about 11% occurring only once. CDR3 size: 14 residues. Germline V gene data show CDR1 as DFQATT and CDR2 as SNEGSKA (reference sequence). V shed 4 bases and J 6 bases; nucleotides not matched to a gene: 9. Sequencing was performed on PBMCs from the stem cell graft donor, taken from the stem cell graft. The TCR originated in a human donor who donated a stem cell graft to a child with acute myeloid leukemia. The gene calls are TRBV20-1 and TRBJ2-7; 10 bases match TRBD1. The CDR3 region has the DNA TGCAGTGCTACAACCGGGACAGGGGTAAGCGAGCAGTACTTC. Residues: CSATTGTGVSEQYF.